Following are 25 T cell receptor beta chains from one sample sequenced in a study of blood T cell repertoires in COVID-19. Assay used: immunoSEQ multiplex PCR; TCRdb lists only in-frame clones, some missing. The top ten clones hold approximately 1.5% of a sample with about 110,000 clones, 70% to 90% of them seen once. Sequencing used peripheral blood. These receptors were collected from a man aged 35-49 years with acute or convalescent COVID-19.

This clone has more than one count but fewer than ten. The genes are TRBV19 and TRBJ2-7, with TRBD2 matching over 7 bases. The V gene's germline CDR1 is LNHDA and CDR2 SQIVND (reference sequence). The CDR3 covers 15 residues. With V trimmed by 2 bases and J by 7 bases, 11 bases remained unmatched. The CDR3 DNA is TGTGCCAGTAGTATAAGGACTAGTGGGAGGAGGGAGCAGTACTTC. Its protein is CASSIRTSGRREQYF.

This chain connects TRBV23-1 to TRBJ2-1; TRBD2 matches 9 bases. TRBV23-1 is filed as an ORF, its function uncertain. V was clipped by 8 bases and J by 0 bases; unmatched bases: 20. This CDR3 contains 20 residues. CDR3 nucleotides: TGCGCCAGCGGAAGGGGCCTAGCGGGGCCCGGTTATAGCTCCTACAATGAGCAGTTCTTC. Translation: CASGRGLAGPGYSSYNEQFF.

The sample holds one count of this clone. The chain joins TRBV19 to TRBJ2-7; D unresolved. V was pared by 4 bases and J by 3 bases, with 13 bases between. The CDR3 sequence is 14 residues long. CDR1 and CDR2 from the germline V gene are LNHDA and SQIVND (reference sequence). In DNA, the CDR3 is TGTGCCAGTAGTACCAGAACAGAGAACTACGAGCAGTACTTC. This sequence encodes CASSTRTENYEQYF.

The V and J genes are TRBV28 and TRBJ2-7, with 11 bases lining up with TRBD2. The CDR3 length is 15 residues. Looked up from germline, CDR1 is MDHEN and CDR2 is SYDVKM. The ends lost 8 bases at V and 4 bases at J; junction bases unmatched: 10. The CDR3 nucleotides read TGTGCCAGCCTTAACCTTAGCGGGAGGGGGTACGAGCAGTACTTC. This gives the protein CASLNLSGRGYEQYF.

The V and J genes are TRBV5-1 and TRBJ1-1; D call uncertain. V lost 7 bases and J 4 bases, leaving 20 bases between the germline ends. Germline values: CDR1 SGHRS, CDR2 YFSETQ. The CDR3 runs 15 residues. The CDR3 spells CASSSQTELGTEAFF. CDR3 bases: TGCGCCAGCTCTTCTCAAACAGAGTTGGGCACTGAAGCTTTCTTT. The whole variable domain, filled in from reference TRBV5-1 and TRBJ1-1, reads KAGVTQTPRYLIKTRGQQVTLSCSPISGHRSVSWYQQTPGQGLQFLFEYFSETQRNKGNFPGRFSGRQFSNSRSEMNVSTLELGDSALYLCASSSQTELGTEAFFGQGTRLTVV.

This clone appeared once. This rearrangement joins TRBV7-2 to TRBJ1-6, with D unclear. The germline gives CDR1 SGHTA, CDR2 FQGNSA. V lost 3 bases, J lost 7 bases, and 10 bases lay in between. The length of the CDR3 is 14 residues. The CDR3 DNA is TGTGCCAGCAGCTTCGGAGGGATGAATTCACCCCTCCACTTT. Amino acid sequence: CASSFGGMNSPLHF.

This sequence joins TRBV6-5 and TRBJ2-7; 15 bases agree with TRBD2. V shed 6 bases and J 3 bases; nucleotides not matched to a gene: 3. This CDR3 region has 15 residues. Germline V lookup: CDR1 MNHEY, CDR2 SVGAGI. This chain's CDR3 is CASRGTSGGLYEQYF. CDR3 in DNA: TGTGCCAGCAGGGGGACTAGCGGGGGGCTCTACGAGCAGTACTTC.

The chain has TRBV7-9 and TRBJ2-1; TRBD1 aligns across 8 bases. The germline CDR1 and CDR2 sequences are SEHNR and FQNEAQ (reference sequence). The CDR3 extends over 14 amino acids. V gave up 5 bases and J gave up 4 bases; unmatched junction bases: 4. DNA for the CDR3: TGTGCCAGCAGCATAAGGACAGGGTACAATGAGCAGTTCTTC. This codes for CASSIRTGYNEQFF.

The CDR3 DNA reads as TGTGCCAGCAGTTCGGCGGGGGGGTTGTACAATGAGCAGTTCTTC. It codes for CASSSAGGLYNEQFF. The genes are TRBV27 and TRBJ2-1, with 9 bases matching TRBD2. Germline CDR1 reads MNHEY; CDR2 reads SMNVEV (reference sequence). There are 15 residues in the CDR3. J was trimmed by 4 bases and V by 4 bases; bases with no gene match: 5.

This chain links TRBV28 with TRBJ1-3; 9 positions match TRBD1. The CDR3 totals 16 residues. V trimming: 5 bases; J trimming: 3 bases; junction bases outside the gene matches: 8. Germline V gene lookup returns CDR1 MDHEN and CDR2 SYDVKM. CDR3 protein: CASSIPGTGSGNTIYF. The CDR3 DNA reads TGTGCCAGCAGTATCCCCGGGACAGGGAGTGGAAACACCATATATTTT.

The chain joins TRBV5-1 to TRBJ2-5, with D possibly TRBD1 on 6 matching bases. CDR3 length: 16 amino acids. Germline V gene data show CDR1 as SGHRS and CDR2 as YFSETQ. The V and J ends lost 5 bases and 4 bases respectively, with 21 bases between them. CDR3 sequence (DNA): TGCGCCAGCAGGAAGGACAGCGGAATAGGTGGAGAGACCCAGTACTTC. Protein: CASRKDSGIGGETQYF.

The chain couples TRBV27 to TRBJ2-1, with a possible D match to TRBD2 (6 bases). This CDR3 has 15 amino acids. From germline, CDR1 is MNHEY and CDR2 SMNVEV (reference sequence). V was pared by 0 bases and J by 3 bases, with 9 bases between. CDR3: CASSLSWEVYNEQFF. The CDR3 region has the DNA TGTGCCAGCAGTTTATCGTGGGAGGTCTACAATGAGCAGTTCTTC.

V and J are TRBV5-1 and TRBJ1-2; perhaps TRBD1 as D (5 bases). This CDR3 is 14 amino acids long. Germline V gene lookup returns CDR1 SGHRS and CDR2 YFSETQ. The V and J ends lost 2 bases and 8 bases respectively, with 16 bases between them. CDR3 DNA sequence: TGCGCCAGCAGCTTAGGACACCCGGGAGAGGGCTACACCTTC. This translates into CASSLGHPGEGYTF.

The chain employs TRBV6-5 and TRBJ1-6; the match to TRBD1 covers 7 bases. V shed 6 bases, J shed 7 bases, and the junction held 6 bases outside the gene matches. This CDR3 has 14 amino acids. Germline CDR1 is MNHEY and CDR2 is SVGAGI. CDR3 region: CASSTGQINSPLHF. CDR3 coding DNA: TGTGCCAGCAGCACGGGACAGATCAATTCACCCCTCCACTTT.

This clone was picked up one time. The V call is TRBV5-5, the J call TRBJ1-2; D is possibly TRBD1 (6 bases). This CDR3 comprises 14 residues. The ends were cut back, 5 bases at V and 6 bases at J, with 17 bases in the middle. Germline V lookup: CDR1 SGHKS, CDR2 YYEKEE (reference sequence). The CDR3 reads CASSMWTEYHGYTF. CDR3 DNA sequence: TGTGCCAGCAGTATGTGGACAGAGTATCATGGCTACACCTTC.

The gene calls are TRBV10-3 and TRBJ2-5; 9 nucleotides match TRBD1. The length of the CDR3 is 15 residues. Per germline, CDR1 ENHRY and CDR2 SYGVKD. Trimming took 10 bases from V and 2 from J; bases not matched to a gene: 11. CDR3 region: CATYPGQGIQETQYF. The CDR3 DNA sequence: TGTGCCACCTACCCGGGACAGGGCATTCAAGAGACCCAGTACTTC.

The CDR3, as DNA: TGTGCCAGCAGCTCGTCCCAGGGGGCAGATACGCAGTATTTT. Its protein is CASSSSQGADTQYF. This chain connects TRBV13 to TRBJ2-3, with 7 bases that match TRBD1. The trim removed 4 bases at V and 4 bases at J, leaving 5 bases unmatched. This CDR3 region has 14 residues. CDR1 and CDR2 (germline): PRHDT, FYEKMQ (reference sequence). The entire variable domain, with the rest obtained from reference TRBV13 and TRBJ2-3, is as follows: AAGVIQSPRHLIKEKRETATLKCYPIPRHDTVYWYQQGPGQDPQFLISFYEKMQSDKGSIPDRFSAQQFSDYHSELNMSSLELGDSALYFCASSSSQGADTQYFGPGTRLTVL.

This chain links TRBV9 with TRBJ2-2, with D possibly matching TRBD2 (7 bases). Germline-derived CDR1 and CDR2 are SGDLS and YYNGEE. V was clipped by 3 bases and J by 6 bases, with 12 bases between them. The CDR3 is 14 residues long. CDR3 nucleotides: TGTGCCAGCAGCGCCCTAGGGGGGGCCGGGGAGCTGTTTTTT. Translated, it gives CASSALGGAGELFF. Variable domain in full (rest from reference TRBV9 and TRBJ2-2): DSGVTQTPKHLITATGQRVTLRCSPRSGDLSVYWYQQSLDQGLQFLIQYYNGEERAKGNILERFSAQQFPDLHSELNLSSLELGDSALYFCASSALGGAGELFFGEGSRLTVL.

The gene calls are TRBV6-5 and TRBJ1-2; tentative D call: TRBD1 (6 bases). The CDR3 extends over 14 amino acids. Deletions cut 6 bases from V and 5 bases from J, with 16 bases between. Germline values: CDR1 MNHEY, CDR2 SVGAGI. CDR3 sequence reads: CASRPTGIRYGYTF. The CDR3 DNA is TGTGCCAGCAGGCCCACAGGGATTAGATATGGCTACACCTTC.

The CDR3 here is CASNRQGRAGELFF. As DNA, the CDR3 is TGTGCCAGCAATCGACAGGGGAGAGCCGGGGAGCTGTTTTTT. The rearrangement links TRBV2 to TRBJ2-2, with 8 positions matching TRBD1. CDR3 length equals 14 residues. The germline V gene has CDR1 SNHLY and CDR2 FYNNEI. J gave up 6 bases and V 7 bases, and 7 bases lay outside the gene matches. Full variable domain (rest looked up from reference TRBV2 and TRBJ2-2): EPEVTQTPSHQVTQMGQEVILRCVPISNHLYFYWYRQILGQKVEFLVSFYNNEISEKSEIFDDQFSVERPDGSNFTLKIRSTKLEDSAMYFCASNRQGRAGELFFGEGSRLTVL.

The chain has TRBV19 and TRBJ2-2, with TRBD2 matching over 9 bases. This CDR3 is 19 amino acids long. Germline assignment: CDR1 LNHDA and CDR2 SQIVND (reference sequence). After removal of 4 bases from V and 3 bases from J, the junction contained 15 bases not matched to a gene. CDR3 loop: CASSRGTDALAGDTGELFF. CDR3 in DNA: TGTGCCAGTAGTAGAGGGACCGATGCACTAGCGGGCGACACCGGGGAGCTGTTTTTT.

This clone was detected a few times. The chain uses TRBV6-5 and TRBJ1-1; TRBD1 aligns across 7 bases. Germline V gene sequence: CDR1 MNHEY, CDR2 SVGAGI. This CDR3 spans 14 amino acids. The CDR3 is CIGTATNVNTEAFF. For the CDR3, the DNA is TGTATCGGGACAGCCACTAATGTGAACACTGAAGCTTTCTTT.

To note about this clone: The junction departs from germline at one end; a sequencing error may be responsible. The V gene is TRBV3-1 (or the pseudogene TRBV3-2), the J gene TRBJ2-7; D unresolved. This CDR3 is 15 amino acids long. In germline, CDR1 is LGHDT, CDR2 YNNKEL (reference sequence). DNA of the CDR3: TGTGCCAGCAGCCTGGGCCTCGGCCTTTCCTACGGGCAGTACTTC. Amino acid sequence: CASSLGLGLSYGQYF.

This chain joins TRBV6-1 and TRBJ1-3, with D perhaps TRBD1 (6 bases). Per the germline V gene, CDR1 is MNHNS and CDR2 is SASEGT. This CDR3 is built from 12 residues. The V and J ends lost 7 bases and 2 bases respectively, with 6 bases between them. The CDR3 region is CASNRAGNTIYF. CDR3 bases: TGTGCCAGCAACAGGGCTGGAAACACCATATATTTT.

The chain joins TRBV5-5 to TRBJ2-7; 10 bases line up with TRBD1. Germline loops: CDR1 SGHKS, CDR2 YYEKEE (reference sequence). V lost 4 bases, J lost 4 bases, and 2 bases stayed unmatched. The CDR3 has 13 residues. In DNA, the CDR3 is TGTGCCAGCAGCCGACAGGGGGCATACGAGCAGTACTTC. It yields the protein CASSRQGAYEQYF.